Included here is one TCR beta chain sequence, with context. Recruitment covered 25 or so US areas and drew participants whose ages spanned roughly 18 to 100 years. The germline V and J ends were trimmed by 4 bases and 2 bases, with 12 bases remaining between them. Germline CDR1 SGHKS, CDR2 YYEKEE (reference sequence). This CDR3 spans 14 amino acids. Here immunoSEQ multiplex PCR was the method, and the copy in TCRdb shows in-frame clones only, minus some. The top ten clones hold over 3.5% of a sample with more than 200,000 clones, around 90% of them seen once. These data are taken from a study of blood T cell repertoires in COVID-19. Study as a whole: The United States, Italy and Spain supplied acute and convalescent COVID-19 samples.

This sequence was found in a woman aged 30 to 39 who had been exposed to COVID-19. This sequence joins TRBV5-5 and TRBJ1-1; no definite D call. Sequencing input: PBMCs or T cells enriched from blood (not recorded which). CDR3 sequence (DNA): TGTGCCAGCAGCCACCTAGACGGTAACACTGAAGCTTTCTTT. It translates to CASSHLDGNTEAFF.